A single T cell receptor (beta chain) is shown here with its context. The target of this receptor is not known. No base-level quality is on record; no much larger clone is a single base apart. V lost 5 bases and J lost 2 bases, and the count of bases not matched to a germline gene is 11. From the cysteine up to the phenylalanine, the CDR3 has a length of 16 residues. Solely the CDR3 DNA is kept, with 48 bases framed from the first base. Per the publication, the time point label means: sample taken at primary tumor resection. Whole RNA extracted from tumor and nontumor lung tissue, or from cryopreserved PBMC samples, was used for TCR sequencing without cell sorting. The donors were more than 65 patients from the lung TRACERx cohort who had early-stage, untreated non-small cell lung cancer. Patients were selected for TCR sequencing only if sufficient RNA was available from at least two tumor regions.

The method was 5' RACE. Sequencer: NextSeq 500. To allow correction of PCR and sequencing errors, the TCR library protocol tagged every TCR cDNA molecule with a unique molecular identifier. Under the source paper's analysis protocol: TCR identification, UMI-based error correction and CDR3 extraction were performed with Decombinator tools. TCRs above a frequency of 2 per 1,000, corresponding to the top 1% of the tumor frequency distribution, were defined as expanded. Rényi diversity was computed with the R vegan package after subsampling each repertoire 100 times to 5,000 TCRs. CDR3 similarity networks were built from amino acid triplet string-kernel similarity, with CDR3s being connected when pairwise similarity was above 0.82. Clones were called with MiXCR by TCRdb after fastp trimmed the public reads at Q25, and only in-frame beta chains were retained. Every entry covers one CDR3 protein and lists the most common genes and DNA from its rows. The V and J calls shown here were made by TCRdb, not taken from the authors' results. The sample includes 82,000 or so distinct CDR3 sequences, with 10% to 15% observed a single time. The top ten constitute roughly 4.2% of the sample.

The data stem from a study of spatial heterogeneity in lung cancer (dated by TCRdb to between 2017 and 2020). Background on the whole study: Beta-chain transcripts were consistently detected in greater numbers than alpha-chain transcripts, which likely reflected higher beta-chain transcript abundance. In the raw uncorrected reads, each unique combination of TCR and UMI appeared on average more than ten times. In non-small cell lung cancer, the study quantitatively compared TCR alpha and beta repertoires across several tumor regions, matched nontumor lung, and blood. Nonsynonymous mutation counts, determined by whole-exome sequencing of tumor tissue, were related to features of the TCR repertoire. Both alpha and beta chains were TCR-sequenced in around 230 tumor regions, 64 matched nontumor lung samples and around 54 PBMC samples obtained at surgery.

Study-level results and caveats: Additional single-cell paired TCR alpha and beta sequencing was considered necessary to confirm, at a functional level, the hypothesis that regional TCRs recognize regional mutations. Ubiquitous expanded tumor TCRs were detected in blood more often at tumor resection than at routine follow-up.

The TCR sequence derives from a male donor with early-stage non-small cell lung cancer. Sequencing was performed on PBMCs, taken at surgery. The rearranged chain carries TRBV12-3 or TRBV12-4 and TRBJ2-5; 7 central nucleotides agree with TRBD1. For the CDR3, the sequence is CASSPPRGKGQETQYF. DNA sequence: TGTGCCAGCAGTCCTCCCAGGGGGAAAGGGCAAGAGACCCAGTACTTC.